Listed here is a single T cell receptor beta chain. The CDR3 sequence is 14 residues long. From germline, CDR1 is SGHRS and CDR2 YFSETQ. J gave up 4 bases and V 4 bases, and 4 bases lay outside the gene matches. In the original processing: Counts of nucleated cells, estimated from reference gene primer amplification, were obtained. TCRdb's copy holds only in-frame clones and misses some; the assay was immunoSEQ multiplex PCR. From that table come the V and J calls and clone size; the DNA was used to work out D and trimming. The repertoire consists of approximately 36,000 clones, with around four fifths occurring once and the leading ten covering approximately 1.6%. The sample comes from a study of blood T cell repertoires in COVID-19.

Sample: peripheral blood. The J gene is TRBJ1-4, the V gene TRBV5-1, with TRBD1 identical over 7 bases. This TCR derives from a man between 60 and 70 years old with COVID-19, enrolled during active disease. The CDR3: CASSLRGDNEKLFF. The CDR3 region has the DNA TGCGCCAGCAGCCTCAGGGGGGATAATGAAAAACTGTTTTTT.